The sequence of this TCR beta chain was determined in a study of T cells after posttransplantation cyclophosphamide. V was trimmed by 4 bases and J by 5 bases, leaving 15 bases between them. Per the germline V gene, CDR1 is MNHEY and CDR2 is SMNVEV (reference sequence). This CDR3 contains 15 residues. Study-wide findings and caveats: Blood and skin or GI T cell repertoires showed limited TRB overlap. Donor-recipient repertoire similarity was low at 1-2 months, rising over year one. Recipient CMV seropositivity and CMV reactivation strongly tracked TRB clonality.

Many counts were recorded for this clone. Its antigen is as yet unknown. Sequencing used immunoSEQ multiplex PCR; TCRdb keeps in-frame clones, though not all of them. The table lists approximately 35,000 clones, with no singletons. The related graft donor's blood sample was taken on the day of bone marrow donation. The chain joins TRBV27 to TRBJ2-4; D is perhaps TRBD2 (5 bases). What was sequenced was PBMCs. The clonotype was recovered from a girl aged 5-17 years in good health, CMV-negative, and a related stem cell transplant donor. The CDR3 region has the DNA TGTGCCAGCAGTTCCCTAGCCTCAGGAGAAAACATTCAGTACTTC. This translates into CASSSLASGENIQYF.